Reported below is one T cell receptor beta chain. The data stem from a study of shared clonotypes between healthy human individuals. The germline CDR1 and CDR2 sequences are SQVTM and ANQGSEA. The CDR3 is made up of 18 amino acids. Trimming at V came to 7 bases and at J to 2 bases, leaving 21 bases not matched to a gene. Only in-frame clones appear in the TCRdb table, and some are missing; sequencing was by immunoSEQ multiplex PCR. Among under 1 million clones, about 96% were seen once, and the ten largest hold less than 0.25%. Positive CCR7 selection of CD45RO-negative cells yielded the naive CD8 cells, and terminally differentiated effector memory CD45RA+ cells were excluded.

This TCR was recovered from a man aged 25-40 years in good health. The V call is TRBV29-1, the J call TRBJ1-2; 8 positions agree with TRBD1. Sequencing was done on a sample of naive CD8+ T cells sorted from blood. CDR3 in DNA: TGCAGCGCCCCAACAAGGGGGGAGACAGGGGTTTTGAACTATGGCTACACCTTC. It specifies CSAPTRGETGVLNYGYTF.